The 23 T cell receptor beta chains below come from one sample, sequenced in a study of T cell repertoires in cytomegalovirus infection. Antigen specificity for these receptors is unknown. In TCRdb, the reads were re-called with MiXCR into one record per CDR3 protein. The sample lists around 300,000 distinct CDR3 sequences, roughly a fifth seen once, with roughly a fifth in the top ten. The sequencing used cultured PBMCs, collected from culture after CMV antigen stimulation. Receptors originate from a human donor in good health (CMV status not recorded). Some clones in this sample may be carry-over from other donors' samples.

This clonotype was recorded a few times. The rearrangement uses TRBV7-6 and TRBJ1-4; D not certain. Trimming took 5 bases from V and 8 from J, leaving 9 bases between them. The CDR3 sequence is 12 residues long. Germline CDR1 is SGHVS and CDR2 is FNYEAQ. Here the CDR3 reads CASSPSEEKLFF. CDR3 in DNA: TGTGCCAGCAGCCCCTCCGAGGAAAAACTGTTTTTT.

This chain connects TRBV7-2 to TRBJ1-1, with D unresolved. Germline CDR1 SGHTA, CDR2 FQGNSA. The V and J ends lost 1 base and 0 bases respectively, with 6 bases between them. CDR3 length equals 14 residues. The CDR3 here is CASSLVRMNTEAFF. DNA of the CDR3: TGTGCCAGCAGCTTAGTACGGATGAACACTGAAGCTTTCTTT.

The sample holds a few counts of this clonotype. The chain links TRBV7-2 to TRBJ1-5, with a weak D call TRBD1 (5 bases). CDR3 length: 16 residues. Trimming stripped 5 bases from V and 0 bases from J, with 14 bases between. Germline V gene sequence: CDR1 SGHTA, CDR2 FQGNSA. CDR3 DNA: TGTGCCAGCAGCCCCCGACAGTCCGGTAGCAATCAGCCCCAGCATTTT. Protein: CASSPRQSGSNQPQHF.

This clonotype was seen a handful of times. This chain joins TRBV6-5 and TRBJ1-6, with TRBD1 matching 7 bases. Germline CDR1 is MNHEY and CDR2 is SVGAGI. V shed 7 bases and J 8 bases; nucleotides not matched to a gene: 5. The CDR3 is 13 amino acids. CDR3 DNA: TGTGCCAGCACCCAGACAGGGTATTCACCCCTCCACTTT. It encodes CASTQTGYSPLHF.

Many counts were recorded for this clonotype. The rearrangement uses TRBV7-2 and TRBJ2-3; TRBD2 agrees at 10 bases. With 4 bases clipped from V and 4 bases from J, the junction kept 8 bases outside the gene matches. Per germline, CDR1 SGHTA and CDR2 FQGNSA. This CDR3 spans 16 amino acids. The DNA for the CDR3 is TGTGCCAGCAGCTCATGGCTAGCGGGAGTCTCAGATACGCAGTATTTT. Amino acid sequence: CASSSWLAGVSDTQYF.

On this clonotype: The junction does not match germline at one end; this may be a read error. This chain links TRBV11-2 with TRBJ1-5; possibly TRBD1 for D (6 bases). Germline assignment: CDR1 SGHAT and CDR2 FQNNGV. CDR3 length: 13 amino acids. CDR3 sequence reads: CASSAQGNQLQHF. CDR3 coding DNA: TGTGCCAGCAGCGCACAGGGTAACCAGCTCCAGCATTTT.

The V and J genes are TRBV12-3 or TRBV12-4 and TRBJ1-2, with 10 bases matching TRBD1. The V and J ends lost 5 bases and 8 bases, in that order; junction bases with no gene match: 5. CDR3 length equals 13 residues. The CDR3 nucleotides are TGTGCCAGCAGTACCGGGACAGGGGTCGGCTACACCTTC. Amino acids: CASSTGTGVGYTF.

V usage is TRBV11-2 and J usage is TRBJ1-2; 7 bases map to TRBD1. This CDR3 region has 14 residues. V lost 5 bases to trimming and J lost 4 bases; unmatched junction nucleotides: 7. Germline assignment: CDR1 SGHAT and CDR2 FQNNGV. In nucleotides, the CDR3 is TGTGCCAGCAGCGCGCTACAGGGGATCTATGGCTACACCTTC. Translation gives CASSALQGIYGYTF.

This clonotype appeared many times. The genes are TRBV6-5 and TRBJ2-2; D is perhaps TRBD1 (5 bases). Per the germline V gene, CDR1 is MNHEY and CDR2 is SVGAGI. This CDR3 is 16 amino acids long. V was cut by 0 bases and J by 5 bases, with 13 bases left in between. The DNA of the CDR3 is TGTGCCAGCAGTTACTCGAACTCACAGGTGACCGGGGAGCTGTTTTTT. The encoded protein is CASSYSNSQVTGELFF.

This chain links TRBV12-3 or TRBV12-4 with TRBJ2-3, with D uncertain. V was pared by 3 bases and J by 5 bases, with 12 bases between. The CDR3 consists of 14 residues. CDR3 in amino acids: CASSFTRSGDTQYF. CDR3 in DNA: TGTGCCAGCAGTTTCACCAGGTCCGGAGATACGCAGTATTTT.

For the CDR3, the DNA is TGTGCCAGCAGCCGACTAGCGGGAGGGTCGGATACGCAGTATTTT. It encodes CASSRLAGGSDTQYF. The genes are TRBV11-2 and TRBJ2-3; the match to TRBD2 covers 14 bases. The CDR3 consists of 15 residues. CDR1 and CDR2 from the germline V gene are SGHAT and FQNNGV. V gave up 5 bases and J gave up 6 bases; unmatched junction bases: 4.

V is TRBV12-3 or TRBV12-4 and J is TRBJ2-5; 10 nucleotides agree with TRBD2. Trimming cost V 5 bases and J 5 bases; bases outside gene matches: 8. The CDR3 is 15 amino acids. CDR3 amino acids: CASSLSGRTKETQYF. CDR3 nucleotide sequence: TGTGCCAGCAGTCTTAGCGGGAGGACCAAGGAGACCCAGTACTTC.

This clonotype was counted a few times. The chain combines TRBV5-5 with TRBJ2-3; D is unresolved. V gave up 0 bases and J gave up 7 bases, with 9 bases separating them. The germline gives CDR1 SGHKS, CDR2 YYEKEE (reference sequence). The CDR3 consists of 13 residues. The CDR3 region has the DNA TGTGCCAGCAGCTTGGGCCCAGAAAATACGCAGTATTTT. Protein sequence: CASSLGPENTQYF. The full variable domain, completed using reference TRBV5-5 and TRBJ2-3, is DAGVTQSPTHLIKTRGQQVTLRCSPISGHKSVSWYQQVLGQGPQFIFQYYEKEERGRGNFPDRFSARQFPNYSSELNVNALLLGDSALYLCASSLGPENTQYFGPGTRLTVL.

At least ten counts were recorded for this clonotype. The chain carries TRBV28 and TRBJ1-2; D might be TRBD1 (5 bases). Germline CDR1 MDHEN, CDR2 SYDVKM. Trimming left V 1 base short and J 5 bases short, with 14 bases between. This CDR3 comprises 15 residues. CDR3 DNA: TGTGCCAGCAGTTTATTTGCCGCAGGGACGTATGGCTACACCTTC. It codes for CASSLFAAGTYGYTF.

This clonotype has only a few counts. V and J are TRBV10-3 and TRBJ1-5; no clear D. The V gene's germline CDR1 is ENHRY and CDR2 SYGVKD. Trimming removed 4 bases at V and 5 bases at J, with 9 bases between. The CDR3 spans 13 residues. CDR3 coding DNA: TGTGCCATCAGTGGTGAGGGAGATCAGCCCCAGCATTTT. Protein sequence: CAISGEGDQPQHF.

The genes are TRBV19 and TRBJ2-7, with 7 bases lining up with TRBD2. CDR1 and CDR2 from the germline V gene are LNHDA and SQIVND (reference sequence). This CDR3 region has 14 residues. Trimming took 1 base from V and 3 from J; bases not matched to a gene: 3. The CDR3 bases are TGTGCCAGTAGTATAGCGGGAGGTCGCTACGAGCAGTACTTC. Its translation: CASSIAGGRYEQYF. Full variable domain (outside the CDR3, taken from reference TRBV19 and TRBJ2-7): DGGITQSPKYLFRKEGQNVTLSCEQNLNHDAMYWYRQDPGQGLRLIYYSQIVNDFQKGDIAEGYSVSREKKESFPLTVTSAQKNPTAFYLCASSIAGGRYEQYFGPGTRLTVT.

Remarks on this clonotype: Mismatch with germline at one junction end may stem from a read error. V is TRBV5-1 and J is TRBJ2-1; 10 bases align to TRBD2. CDR1 and CDR2 from the germline V gene are SGHRS and YFSETQ. CDR3 length: 18 amino acids. The CDR3 loop is CASCLDPAGGPRSHEQFF. As DNA, the CDR3 is TGCGCCAGCTGCTTGGATCCAGCGGGAGGGCCTAGGAGCCATGAGCAGTTCTTC. Complete variable domain (other parts from reference TRBV5-1 and TRBJ2-1): KAGVTQTPRYLIKTRGQQVTLSCSPISGHRSVSWYQQTPGQGLQFLFEYFSETQRNKGNFPGRFSGRQFSNSRSEMNVSTLELGDSALYLCASCLDPAGGPRSHEQFFGPGTRLTVL.

The V and J genes are TRBV5-4 and TRBJ2-1; TRBD2 is a possible D gene (5 bases). V lost 3 bases and J 0 bases, leaving 13 bases between the germline ends. The CDR3 is made up of 16 amino acids. Germline loops: CDR1 SGHNT, CDR2 YYREEE (reference sequence). This CDR3 reads CASSSAGSSSYNEQFF. In DNA, the CDR3 is TGTGCCAGCAGCTCGGCGGGTTCGAGCTCCTACAATGAGCAGTTCTTC. Supplemented by reference TRBV5-4 and TRBJ2-1, the full variable domain reads ETGVTQSPTHLIKTRGQQVTLRCSSQSGHNTVSWYQQALGQGPQFIFQYYREEENGRGNFPPRFSGLQFPNYSSELNVNALELDDSALYLCASSSAGSSSYNEQFFGPGTRLTVL.

The chain employs TRBV10-3 and TRBJ2-3, with 10 positions matching TRBD2. This CDR3 has 14 residues. Germline CDR1 ENHRY, CDR2 SYGVKD. The V gene end was trimmed by 6 bases and the J gene end by 4 bases; junction bases not matched to a gene: 4. The CDR3, as DNA: TGTGCCATCAGCCCAGCGGGAGGGCCAGATACGCAGTATTTT. This sequence encodes CAISPAGGPDTQYF.

This clonotype was observed a handful of times. The chain carries TRBV7-2 and TRBJ1-5, with D possibly being TRBD1 (6 bases). V lost 8 bases to trimming and J lost 6 bases, with 17 bases between them. Per germline, CDR1 SGHTA and CDR2 FQGNSA. The CDR3 runs 14 residues. In DNA, the CDR3 is TGTGCCAGCCGGGGGGGGGGCGGCGGTCAGCCCCAGCATTTT. Its translation: CASRGGGGGQPQHF.

V usage is TRBV11-3 and J usage is TRBJ2-1; TRBD1 matches at 7 bases. This CDR3 is 13 amino acids long. Germline trimming cut 4 bases from V and 9 bases from J; bases unmatched to any gene: 6. The germline CDR1 and CDR2 sequences are SGHNT and YENEEA. The DNA for the CDR3 is TGTGCCAGCAGCTCGGAACAGGGGTCTGAGCAGTTCTTC. It yields the protein CASSSEQGSEQFF.

This chain connects TRBV19 to TRBJ2-1; 11 nucleotides match TRBD2. V trimming: 11 bases; J trimming: 4 bases; junction bases outside the gene matches: 10. Germline CDR1 LNHDA, CDR2 SQIVND (reference sequence). The CDR3 consists of 15 residues. The CDR3 loop is CASNGVAGGYNEQFF. CDR3 sequence (DNA): TGTGCCTCTAACGGAGTAGCGGGAGGGTACAATGAGCAGTTCTTC.

The chain carries TRBV9 and TRBJ2-2, with a weak D call TRBD1 (6 bases). V was clipped by 4 bases and J by 6 bases, with 13 bases between them. This CDR3 region has 14 residues. The germline CDR1 and CDR2 sequences are SGDLS and YYNGEE. The CDR3: CASSTPSGAGELFF. Here the CDR3 DNA reads TGTGCCAGCAGCACGCCATCAGGGGCCGGGGAGCTGTTTTTT.